Presented here are 5 T cell receptor beta chains from one specimen sequenced in a study of blood T cell repertoires in COVID-19. The table came from immunoSEQ multiplex PCR; TCRdb's copy has only in-frame clones and leaves some out. The sample records approximately 150,000 clones, roughly 91% being singletons. The sample comprised peripheral blood. Every receptor here comes from a man aged 50-59 years who had recovered from COVID-19.

Regarding this clone: Within the sample, other DNA sequences also encode this same CDR3. V usage is TRBV18 and J usage is TRBJ2-5, with TRBD2 matching 8 bases. V was clipped by 3 bases and J by 1 base; unmatched bases: 4. The CDR3 sequence is 15 residues long. Germline lookup yields CDR1 KGHSH and CDR2 LQKENI. CDR3 amino acids: CASSPLAGPQETQYF. Written as DNA, the CDR3 is TGTGCCAGCTCACCGCTAGCGGGTCCCCAAGAGACCCAGTACTTC.

V gene TRBV7-3 combines with J gene TRBJ2-2, with TRBD1 identical over 7 bases. V dropped 5 bases and J dropped 4; count of bases not matched to a gene: 10. The V gene's germline CDR1 is SGHTA and CDR2 FQGTGA. This CDR3 has 16 amino acids. CDR3 sequence: CASSPHRGGSTGELFF. In nucleotides, the CDR3 is TGTGCCAGCAGCCCTCACAGGGGTGGGAGCACCGGGGAGCTGTTTTTT. The full variable domain, in which reference TRBV7-3 and TRBJ2-2 provide the parts outside the CDR3, is GAGVSQTPSNKVTEKGKYVELRCDPISGHTALYWYRQSLGQGPEFLIYFQGTGAADDSGLPNDRFFAVRPEGSVSTLKIQRTERGDSAVYLCASSPHRGGSTGELFFGEGSRLTVL.

This clone was seen a single time. CDR3 DNA sequence: TGCGCCAGCAGTCTAAAAACTAGAGGACCGCTGATCTATGGCTACACCTTC. Its translation is CASSLKTRGPLIYGYTF. The chain carries TRBV23-1 and TRBJ1-2; D is uncertain. TRBV23-1 is an ORF; its function is uncertain. V was cut by 4 bases and J by 4 bases, with 22 bases left in between. The length of the CDR3 is 17 residues.

The chain uses TRBV19 and TRBJ2-6; TRBD2 might be the D (6 bases). Trimming cost V 3 bases and J 4 bases, with 10 bases left between them. This CDR3 spans 15 amino acids. Per the germline V gene, CDR1 is LNHDA and CDR2 is SQIVND (reference sequence). In nucleotides, the CDR3 is TGTGCCAGTAGTATCAGCGGGCTGGGGGCCAACGTCCTGACTTTC. As protein: CASSISGLGANVLTF.

V is TRBV5-5 and J is TRBJ2-7; 9 nucleotides agree with TRBD1. This CDR3 spans 14 amino acids. From germline, CDR1 is SGHKS and CDR2 YYEKEE (reference sequence). With V trimmed by 4 bases and J by 3 bases, 5 bases remained unmatched. CDR3 bases: TGTGCCAGCAGCGCCCTGGGACAGGGCTACGAGCAGTACTTC. As protein: CASSALGQGYEQYF.